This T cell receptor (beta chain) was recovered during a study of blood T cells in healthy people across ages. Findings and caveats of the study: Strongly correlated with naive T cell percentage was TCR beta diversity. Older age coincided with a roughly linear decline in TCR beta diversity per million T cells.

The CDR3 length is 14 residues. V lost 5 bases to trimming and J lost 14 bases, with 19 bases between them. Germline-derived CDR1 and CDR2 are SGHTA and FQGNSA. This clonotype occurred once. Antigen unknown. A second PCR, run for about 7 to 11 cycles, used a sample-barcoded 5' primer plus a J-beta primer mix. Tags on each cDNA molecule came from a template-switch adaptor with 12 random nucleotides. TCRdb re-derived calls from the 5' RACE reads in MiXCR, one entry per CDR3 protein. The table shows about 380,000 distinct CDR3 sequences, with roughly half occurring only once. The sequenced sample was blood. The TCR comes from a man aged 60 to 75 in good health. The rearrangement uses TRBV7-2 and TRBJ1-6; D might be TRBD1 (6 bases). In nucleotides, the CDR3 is TGTGCCAGCAGCGCGGGACACGGAGGAAGGGCCCTCCACTTT. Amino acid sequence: CASSAGHGGRALHF.